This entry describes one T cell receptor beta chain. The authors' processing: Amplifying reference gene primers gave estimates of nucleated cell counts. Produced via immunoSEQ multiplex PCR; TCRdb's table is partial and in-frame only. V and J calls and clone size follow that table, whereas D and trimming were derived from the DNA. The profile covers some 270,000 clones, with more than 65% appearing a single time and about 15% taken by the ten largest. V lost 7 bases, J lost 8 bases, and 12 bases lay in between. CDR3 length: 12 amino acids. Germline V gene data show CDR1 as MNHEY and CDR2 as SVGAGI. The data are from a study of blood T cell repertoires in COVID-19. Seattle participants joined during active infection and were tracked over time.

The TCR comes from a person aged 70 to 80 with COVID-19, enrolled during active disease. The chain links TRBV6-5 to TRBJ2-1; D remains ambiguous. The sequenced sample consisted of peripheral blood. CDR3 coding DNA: TGTGCCAGCACCTCTAGGTTGCATGAGCAGTTCTTC. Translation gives CASTSRLHEQFF.